These T cell receptor beta chains were read from a single sample in a study of T cells after yellow fever vaccination. TCRdb re-called the 5' RACE reads with MiXCR, one entry per CDR3 protein. The sample gives under 350,000 distinct CDR3 sequences, roughly 4.3% of which show up once; around 23% is in the top ten. The sequencing used PBMCs, collected 5 days after the yellow fever booster vaccination. Every receptor here comes from a man aged 18 to 30 who received the YFV17D yellow fever vaccine. CDR3s include the opening cysteine and the closing phenylalanine or tryptophan. D genes are given only for firm matches. Rows may omit the clone size; those that give it use once, few, many or a size class.

clone_size: few
j_call: TRBJ2-7
d_call: -
v_call: TRBV12-3/TRBV12-4
cdr3_aa: CASSLVRAEQYF
cdr3_nt: TGTGCCAGCAGTTTAGTCCGGGCCGAGCAGTACTTC

clone_size: many
j_call: TRBJ2-3
d_call: TRBD1
v_call: TRBV15
cdr3_aa: CATSRSGQVSDTQYF
cdr3_nt: TGTGCCACCAGCAGGTCGGGACAGGTCTCAGATACGCAGTATTTT

clone_size: -
j_call: TRBJ2-1
d_call: TRBD2
v_call: TRBV6-2/TRBV6-3
cdr3_aa: CASRALAGAPHNEQFF
cdr3_nt: TGTGCCAGCAGGGCACTAGCGGGGGCCCCCCACAATGAGCAGTTCTTC

clone_size: many
j_call: TRBJ2-3
d_call: TRBD2
v_call: TRBV19
cdr3_aa: CASSMRGDTQYF
cdr3_nt: TGTGCCAGTAGTATGCGGGGGGATACGCAGTATTTT

clone_size: few
j_call: TRBJ2-1
d_call: -
v_call: TRBV29-1
cdr3_aa: CSVVVGGIYNEQFF
cdr3_nt: TGCAGCGTTGTGGTGGGGGGCATTTACAATGAGCAGTTCTTC

clone_size: -
j_call: TRBJ2-1
d_call: -
v_call: TRBV13
cdr3_aa: CASSPPVVGDNEQFF
cdr3_nt: TGTGCCAGCAGCCCGCCCGTAGTAGGAGACAATGAGCAGTTCTTC

clone_size: few
j_call: TRBJ2-1
d_call: -
v_call: TRBV24-1
cdr3_aa: CATSGFGGSFNEQFF
cdr3_nt: TGTGCCACCAGTGGATTTGGTGGTAGTTTTAATGAGCAGTTCTTC

clone_size: few
j_call: TRBJ2-2
d_call: -
v_call: TRBV5-1
cdr3_aa: CASSLLAGELFF
cdr3_nt: TGCGCCAGCAGCTTACTGGCCGGGGAGCTGTTTTTT

clone_size: many
j_call: TRBJ2-5
d_call: -
v_call: TRBV28
cdr3_aa: CASSLSGGSQETQYF
cdr3_nt: TGTGCCAGCAGTTTATCTGGGGGGAGCCAAGAGACCCAGTACTTC

clone_size: few
j_call: TRBJ2-3
d_call: -
v_call: TRBV10-3
cdr3_aa: CAILGASSTDTQYF
cdr3_nt: TGTGCCATCCTCGGGGCGTCTAGCACAGATACGCAGTATTTT

clone_size: many
j_call: TRBJ2-3
d_call: TRBD1
v_call: TRBV20-1
cdr3_aa: CSATSGQGFTDTQYF
cdr3_nt: TGCAGTGCCACCTCGGGACAGGGGTTCACAGATACGCAGTATTTT

clone_size: -
j_call: TRBJ1-5
d_call: -
v_call: TRBV27
cdr3_aa: CASSYRGLNQPQHF
cdr3_nt: TGTGCCAGCAGTTATAGGGGCCTTAATCAGCCCCAGCATTTT

clone_size: few
j_call: TRBJ1-1
d_call: TRBD1
v_call: TRBV20-1
cdr3_aa: CSATLPQGANTEAFF
cdr3_nt: TGCAGTGCTACCTTACCTCAGGGGGCGAACACTGAAGCTTTCTTT

clone_size: -
j_call: TRBJ2-2
d_call: -
v_call: TRBV11-2
cdr3_aa: CASSLESENTGELFF
cdr3_nt: TGTGCCAGCAGCTTAGAAAGCGAGAACACCGGGGAGCTGTTTTTT

clone_size: many
j_call: TRBJ2-7
d_call: -
v_call: TRBV7-8
cdr3_aa: CASSHGPVPYEQYF
cdr3_nt: TGTGCCAGCAGCCACGGACCCGTCCCCTACGAGCAGTACTTC

clone_size: few
j_call: TRBJ2-1
d_call: -
v_call: TRBV5-5
cdr3_aa: CASSPEGSGNEQFF
cdr3_nt: TGTGCCAGCAGCCCGGAGGGGAGCGGGAATGAGCAGTTCTTC

clone_size: many
j_call: TRBJ2-2
d_call: -
v_call: TRBV20-1
cdr3_aa: CSAQTALTGELFF
cdr3_nt: TGCAGTGCTCAGACAGCTCTCACCGGGGAGCTGTTTTTT

clone_size: -
j_call: TRBJ2-1
d_call: -
v_call: TRBV6-2/TRBV6-3
cdr3_aa: CASRRGQYNEQFF
cdr3_nt: TGTGCCAGCAGGAGAGGACAGTACAATGAGCAGTTCTTC